This T cell receptor (beta chain) was sequenced in a study of cytomegalovirus exposure and HLA in healthy donors. Study conclusions and caveats: Among donors in an Asian-associated ancestry cluster, a later analysis reportedly found fewer N-insertions than the approximately 700-donor mean.

Remarks on this clone: Its antigen is unknown.

Losses at the gene ends were 5 bases for V and 1 base for J; bases not matched to a gene: 1. The CDR3 has 14 amino acids. The germline V gene encodes CDR1 LNHDA and CDR2 SQIVND (reference sequence). This PCR relied on a set of 60 Vbeta primers and 13 Jbeta primers. Using immunoSEQ multiplex PCR, the repertoire was profiled, and TCRdb retains in-frame clones only, with some absent. The sample yields roughly 190,000 clones, 85% to 90% seen once. This chain links TRBV19 with TRBJ1-4, with 7 bases matching TRBD1. The sample consisted of PBMCs. This sequence was found in a young man in good health and CMV-seronegative. The CDR3 here is CASSRDRTNEKLFF. The CDR3 DNA follows: TGTGCCAGTAGTCGGGACAGAACTAATGAAAAACTGTTTTTT.